This passage covers 5 T cell receptor beta chains from one sample sequenced in a study of cytomegalovirus exposure and HLA in healthy donors. PCR was performed using 60 Vbeta and 13 Jbeta primers. Some clones are missing from TCRdb's copy, which holds only in-frame ones; the method was immunoSEQ multiplex PCR. This sample has around 150,000 clones; more than 65% occur once, and the top ten carry under 8%. Sequencing was carried out using PBMCs. The receptor set was obtained from a middle-aged man in good health and CMV-seropositive.

This chain links TRBV27 with TRBJ2-7; 9 bases line up with TRBD1. Germline loops: CDR1 MNHEY, CDR2 SMNVEV (reference sequence). J lost 8 bases, V lost 7 bases, and 18 bases had no gene match. The CDR3 sequence is 16 residues long. DNA of the CDR3: TGTGCCAGCACCCTCTCGGCCGGGGACAGGGTATACAAGCAGTACTTC. Encoded protein: CASTLSAGDRVYKQYF.

The J gene is TRBJ2-5, the V gene TRBV4-1; D may be TRBD1 (8 bases). Looked up from germline, CDR1 is MGHRA and CDR2 is YSYEKL. The CDR3 contains 15 residues. Between the trimmed V and J ends, which lost 7 bases and 4 bases, there was a span of 19 bases. The CDR3 loop reads CASTGQGGSGETQYF. CDR3 DNA: TGCGCCAGCACCGGACAGGGAGGGTCGGGAGAGACCCAGTACTTC.

V is TRBV10-3 and J is TRBJ2-5, with TRBD2 matching over 8 bases. Germline V gives CDR1 ENHRY, CDR2 SYGVKD. CDR3 length: 14 amino acids. V was clipped by 4 bases and J by 0 bases; unmatched bases: 1. CDR3 amino acids: CAISVGLDQETQYF. In DNA form, the CDR3 reads TGTGCCATCAGTGTGGGACTAGACCAAGAGACCCAGTACTTC.

V usage is TRBV28 and J usage is TRBJ1-5; TRBD1 aligns across 9 bases. CDR3 length: 16 amino acids. V gave up 7 bases and J gave up 1 base; unmatched junction bases: 8. Per germline, CDR1 MDHEN and CDR2 SYDVKM. The CDR3 here is CASNHRGLGSNQPQHF. The CDR3 DNA reads TGTGCCAGCAATCACAGGGGGCTTGGGAGCAATCAGCCCCAGCATTTT.

V is TRBV10-2 and J is TRBJ2-3; a weak D match, TRBD2 (5 bases). The V end was cut by 8 bases, the J end by 5 bases, with 11 bases between. The V gene's germline CDR1 is WSHSY and CDR2 SAAADI. CDR3 length: 12 amino acids. The CDR3 loop is CASGLREDTQYF. The CDR3 DNA is TGCGCCAGCGGATTGAGGGAAGATACGCAGTATTTT.